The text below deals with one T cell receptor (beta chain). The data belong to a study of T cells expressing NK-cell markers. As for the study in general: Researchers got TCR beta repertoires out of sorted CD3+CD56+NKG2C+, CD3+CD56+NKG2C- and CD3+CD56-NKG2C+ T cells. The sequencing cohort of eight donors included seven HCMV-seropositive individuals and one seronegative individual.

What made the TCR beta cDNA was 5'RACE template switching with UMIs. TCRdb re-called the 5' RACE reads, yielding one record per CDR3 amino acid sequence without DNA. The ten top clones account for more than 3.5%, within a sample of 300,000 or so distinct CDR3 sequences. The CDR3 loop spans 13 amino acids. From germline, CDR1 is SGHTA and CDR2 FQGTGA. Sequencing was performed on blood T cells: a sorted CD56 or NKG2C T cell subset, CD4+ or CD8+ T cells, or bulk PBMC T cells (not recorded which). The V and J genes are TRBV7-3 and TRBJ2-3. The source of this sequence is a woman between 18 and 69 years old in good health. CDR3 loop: CASRDLSTDTQYF.